This TCR beta chain appears in the sequencing data of a study of cytomegalovirus exposure and HLA in healthy donors. The PCR was carried out with 60 Vbeta primers and 13 Jbeta primers. Some clones are missing from TCRdb's copy, which holds only in-frame ones; the method was immunoSEQ multiplex PCR. There are about 130,000 clones in the sample; just over 75% occur only once, and about 1.7% lies in the top ten. Germline assignment: CDR1 SGHNT and CDR2 YYREEE (reference sequence). CDR3 size: 15 residues. The germline V and J ends were trimmed by 4 bases and 7 bases, with 21 bases remaining between them.

The rearrangement uses TRBV5-4 and TRBJ2-7; a possible D gene is TRBD1 (6 bases). Sequenced input: PBMCs. The sequence was obtained from a woman aged 50 to 60 in good health and CMV-seronegative. CDR3: CASSPRQGMLGEQYF. CDR3 sequence (DNA): TGTGCCAGCAGCCCTAGGCAGGGGATGTTGGGAGAGCAGTACTTC.